The present TCR beta chain was sequenced within a study of T-cell memory formation after mild COVID-19 (dated by TCRdb to the early 2020s). About the full investigation: TCR sequence clusters from the two donors were largely donor specific. Two young, previously healthy adult volunteers, one female and one male, were included in the cohort. T-cell clones expanding and contracting after mild COVID-19 in two donors were tracked by longitudinal TCRalpha and TCRbeta repertoire sequencing. The paper as a whole reports these results and caveats: Clones that contracted from day 15 to 85 showed balanced CD4/CD8 phenotypes, whereas a second wave of clones that expanded from day 15 to 37 leaned towards CD4+. Contracting CD4+ clones turned up mainly in the CM and EM memory subsets, whereas EMRA was where CD8+ clones were enriched. Whether the second-wave clones peaking on day 37 were SARS-CoV-2 specific was not confirmed. Only a couple of mild cases were covered by the study, and larger cohorts that include severe cases with pre-infection samples were considered necessary. Some responding clones were detected in pre-infection memory, suggesting pre-existing cross-reactive memory T cells joined the SARS-CoV-2 response.

The CDR3 spans 15 residues, from the cysteine through the phenylalanine. Only the CDR3 part of the read is kept: 45 bases, read in frame from the first base. According to the germline V gene, CDR1 reads KGHSH and CDR2 reads LQKENI. V is clipped by 0 bases and J by 5 bases, and the sequence between their germline boundaries is 14 bases long. Reads for this sample came from an Illumina NovaSeq 6000. cDNA libraries for TCRalpha and TCRbeta were prepared by 5'RACE using constant-segment primers, with sample barcodes and unique molecular identifiers added. RNA was extracted from every sample with Trizol reagent. Amplification of the libraries took two PCR steps, and the second step added a second sample barcode plus Illumina TruSeq adapters. Sequencing of the libraries was done on an Illumina NovaSeq, producing 2 x 150 bp paired-end reads. Per the original workflow: Reads were demultiplexed and collapsed into UMI-guided consensus sequences with migec v1.2.7. With mixcr v2.1.11, UMI consensuses were aligned to TRA and TRB V and J templates and assembled into clonotypes. A clonotype was counted as expanded or contracted only when both edgeR and NoisET called the clonotype significant, with the noise models trained on biological replicates. For edgeR calls, a false discovery rate-adjusted p below 0.01 and a log2 fold-change threshold of 1 were applied. As an exploratory analysis of dynamics, max-normalized trajectories of the 1000 most abundant clonotypes were examined by PCA with hierarchical clustering. Separately sequenced CD4+ and CD8+ repertoires were used to assign the CD4 or CD8 phenotype of responding clones. TCRdb redid the processing of the public reads, applying fastp at Q25 and MiXCR, and retained in-frame beta chains. Each CDR3 protein gets just one entry, which takes the most common genes and DNA from the rows behind it. V and J calls and clone size were set by TCRdb, not the authors. The sample contains under 300,000 distinct CDR3 sequences, approximately 8.4% of them found a single time. 22% of the sample goes to the ten largest clones.

Ficoll-Paque density gradient centrifugation was used to isolate PBMCs. This clonotype was counted between two and nine times. Its antigen is still unknown. Base-call qualities are not available, and no considerably larger clone is one nucleotide away. The sequence derives from a man between 18 and 35 years old who had mild COVID-19 (a few samples of this study predate the infection). The sample titles of this study are shuffled in the database, so cell type and time point are left out; the donor was told from shared clones. The chain links TRBV18 with TRBJ2-7; a weak D assignment points to TRBD1 (6 bases agree). The sample comprised PBMCs or a T cell subset sorted from them (not recorded which). The CDR3: CASSPPNRALNEQYF. The nucleotide sequence is given as TGTGCCAGCTCACCACCGAACAGGGCGCTGAACGAGCAGTACTTC.